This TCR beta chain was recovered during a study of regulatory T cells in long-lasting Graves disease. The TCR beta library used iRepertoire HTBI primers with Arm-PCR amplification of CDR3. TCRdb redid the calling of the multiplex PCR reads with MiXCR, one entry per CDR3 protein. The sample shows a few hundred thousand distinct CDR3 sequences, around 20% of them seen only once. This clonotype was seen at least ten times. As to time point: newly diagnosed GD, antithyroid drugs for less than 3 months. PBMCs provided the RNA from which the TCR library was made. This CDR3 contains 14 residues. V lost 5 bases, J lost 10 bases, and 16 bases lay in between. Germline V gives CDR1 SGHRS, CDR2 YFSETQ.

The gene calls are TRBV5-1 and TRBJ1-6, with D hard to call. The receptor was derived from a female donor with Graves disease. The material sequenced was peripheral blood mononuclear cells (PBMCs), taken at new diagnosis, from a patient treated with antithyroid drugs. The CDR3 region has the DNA TGCGCCAGCAGTCCCCAAGCAGGCGCATCACCCCTCCACTTT. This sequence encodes CASSPQAGASPLHF.